This TCR beta chain comes out of a study of shared clonotypes between healthy human individuals. It was roughly 210 ng DNA, approximately 30,000 T cell genomes, that sorted-subset replicate PCRs used. Method: immunoSEQ multiplex PCR; TCRdb's copy keeps in-frame clones and lacks some. Among more than 850,000 clones listed, about 84% were seen once. V gave up 2 bases and J gave up 3 bases, with 10 bases separating them. Germline V CDR1 and CDR2: SGHRS, YFSETQ. The CDR3 loop spans 14 amino acids. Donors, healthy HIV-negative adults, lacked recent acute infections or vaccinations. The receptor comes from a man aged 18 to 30 in good health. Some clones in this sample may be carry-over from other donors' samples. This sequence joins TRBV5-1 and TRBJ2-3, with D unresolved. The specimen sequenced was memory CD4+ T cells from PBMCs. Subset defined: CD45RA-negative fraction. The CDR3 here is CASSFGANTDTQYF. Written as DNA, the CDR3 is TGCGCCAGCAGCTTCGGTGCGAATACAGATACGCAGTATTTT.